Here is one T cell receptor beta chain with its context. This entry is derived from a study of blood T cell repertoires in COVID-19. Per the original methods: From reference gene primer amplification, estimates of nucleated cell counts were derived. The assay was immunoSEQ multiplex PCR, and TCRdb's table has in-frame clones only and misses some. The DNA was the basis for D and trimming; V, J and clone size are from that table. The table shows 250,000 to 300,000 clones, with just under 90% occurring only once. Trimming removed 4 bases at V and 3 bases at J, with 15 bases between. The CDR3 is 15 amino acids. The germline CDR1 and CDR2 sequences are MGHRA and YSYEKL.

The TCR was taken from a middle-aged woman with acute or convalescent COVID-19. The rearrangement joins TRBV4-1 to TRBJ1-2, with D maybe TRBD1 (6 bases). The sequenced material came from peripheral blood. The CDR3 DNA follows: TGCGCCAGCAGCCGCGGAACAGGGTCGGACTATGGCTACACCTTC. Encoded protein: CASSRGTGSDYGYTF.